This entry is about one T cell receptor (beta chain). Its antigen remains unknown. TCRdb independently ran MiXCR on the reads; one entry per CDR3 protein. Of approximately 730,000 distinct CDR3 sequences in the sample, 30% to 35% were seen once. The data are from a study of T cell repertoires in cytomegalovirus infection. The overall study: Newly reported HLA-C-restricted and thoroughly characterized HLA-B-restricted CMV epitopes were employed. CMV infection and matching HLA type were both indicated by public TCR beta signatures. Study observations and caveats: Dominating the ex vivo response were HLA-C-restricted CMV-specific TCR beta clonotypes.

The material was cultured PBMCs, obtained from culture after CMV antigen stimulation. This sequence originates from a human donor in good health (CMV status not recorded). Some clones in this sample may be carry-over from other donors' samples.

CDR3: CASSLALSTSQETQYF. Here the CDR3 DNA reads TGTGCCAGCAGTTTAGCGCTCTCGACTAGCCAAGAGACCCAGTACTTC. The gene calls are TRBV12-3 or TRBV12-4 and TRBJ2-5; weak D call: TRBD2 (6 bases). CDR3 length: 16 amino acids. V lost 0 bases and J lost 1, with 12 bases in between.